These T cell receptor beta chains were read from a single sample in a study of blood T cell repertoires in COVID-19. Sequencing used immunoSEQ multiplex PCR; TCRdb keeps in-frame clones, though not all of them. The sample includes roughly 150,000 clones, 88% of them seen just once. The sample comprised peripheral blood. Receptors originate from a woman aged 70-85 years with acute or convalescent COVID-19. Both conserved end residues are part of each CDR3. A D gene is named only where the DNA matches it firmly. Rows give clone size only sometimes, using once, few, many, or a class for an expanded clone.

11	TRBJ2-1	TRBV28	-	TRBD1	TGTGCCAGCAGTTTAGGGACAGGCAAGTTCTTC	CASSLGTGKFF
12	TRBJ1-1	TRBV5-6	-	-	TGTGCCAGCAGCTTGAAGGAGACTGAAGCTTTCTTT	CASSLKETEAFF
16	TRBJ1-3	TRBV18	-	-	TGTGCCAGCTCACCACCGGGACTGTTCTCTGGAAACACCATATATTTT	CASSPPGLFSGNTIYF
14	TRBJ1-1	TRBV27	-	TRBD1	TGTGCCAGTTGCAAACAGGGGGCTTTCACTGAAGCTTTCTTT	CASCKQGAFTEAFF
15	TRBJ1-1	TRBV7-8	few	-	TGTGCCAGCAGCTTAGGTATGAGGGTGTACACTGAAGCTTTCTTT	CASSLGMRVYTEAFF
13	TRBJ1-1	TRBV12-3/TRBV12-4	few	-	TGTGCCAGCAGTTCGCTCAGGGGCGCTGAAGCTTTCTTT	CASSSLRGAEAFF
13	TRBJ1-4	TRBV28	few	-	TGTGCCAGCACCGGGGGGCTAGAGGAAAAACTGTTTTTT	CASTGGLEEKLFF
13	TRBJ1-2	TRBV7-6	-	-	TGTGCCAGCAGCCGAGAAGGGGTTGGTGGCTACACCTTC	CASSREGVGGYTF
14	TRBJ1-6	TRBV10-3	-	-	TGTGCCATCAGTGCTGAGTCGGTTATGACACCCCTCCACTTT	CAISAESVMTPLHF
12	TRBJ2-7	TRBV29-1	-	TRBD1	TGCAGCGTTCGGCAGGGGGCTGAGGAGCAGTACTTC	CSVRQGAEEQYF
16	TRBJ2-1	TRBV19	once	TRBD2	TGTGCCAGTAGTATGGCAGCGGGGGGGACCTACAATGAGCAGTTCTTC	CASSMAAGGTYNEQFF
16	TRBJ1-2	TRBV6-6	-	-	TGTGCCAGCACCTCAAGCGGATCCTTCTCGAGAGGGGGCTACACCTTC	CASTSSGSFSRGGYTF
13	TRBJ2-3	TRBV27	-	TRBD2	TGTGCCAGCAGACGGGGGGGCACAGATACGCAGTATTTT	CASRRGGTDTQYF
16	TRBJ2-7	TRBV19	-	TRBD1	TGTGCCAGTAGTCGCCCCGGGACAGGGAATGAATACGAGCAGTACTTC	CASSRPGTGNEYEQYF
14	TRBJ2-1	TRBV6-1	-	TRBD1	TGTGCCAGCAGTGAAGTTATAACAGGGGGTGAGCAGTTCTTC	CASSEVITGGEQFF